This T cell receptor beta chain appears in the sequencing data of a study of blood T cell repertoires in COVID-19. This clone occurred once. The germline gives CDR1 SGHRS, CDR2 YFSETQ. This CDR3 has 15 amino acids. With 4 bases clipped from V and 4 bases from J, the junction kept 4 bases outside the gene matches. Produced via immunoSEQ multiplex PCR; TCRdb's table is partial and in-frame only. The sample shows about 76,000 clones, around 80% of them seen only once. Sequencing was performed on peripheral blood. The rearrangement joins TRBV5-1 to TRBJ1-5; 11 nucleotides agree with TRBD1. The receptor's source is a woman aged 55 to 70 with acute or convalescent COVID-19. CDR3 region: CASSPGTGGNQPQHF. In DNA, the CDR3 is TGCGCCAGCAGCCCGGGGACAGGGGGTAATCAGCCCCAGCATTTT. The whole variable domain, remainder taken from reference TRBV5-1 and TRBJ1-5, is KAGVTQTPRYLIKTRGQQVTLSCSPISGHRSVSWYQQTPGQGLQFLFEYFSETQRNKGNFPGRFSGRQFSNSRSEMNVSTLELGDSALYLCASSPGTGGNQPQHFGDGTRLSIL.